This TCR beta chain was obtained from a study of blood T cell repertoires in COVID-19. Across the study: The samples span acute and convalescent COVID-19 from the United States, Italy and Spain. PBMCs, B-cell-depleted T cells, or T cells were the source of the cDNA or gDNA that made up the material.

As handled by the study authors: Reference gene primers were amplified, and this amplification served to estimate nucleated cell counts. TCRdb keeps only in-frame clones here, not all; method: immunoSEQ multiplex PCR. V, J and clone size derive from that table, while D and trimming were established from the DNA sequence. The top ten clones hold 4.9% of a sample with about 100,000 clones, roughly nine tenths of them seen once. The germline gives CDR1 DFQATT, CDR2 SNEGSKA (reference sequence). The CDR3 has 15 residues. The V end was cut by 3 bases, the J end by 0 bases, with 11 bases between. The receptor was isolated from a man aged 40-49 years with active or convalescent COVID-19. The J gene is TRBJ2-2, the V gene TRBV20-1; D unresolved. Sequencing was done on a sample of peripheral blood. The CDR3 spells CSASGASPNTGELFF. The CDR3 bases are TGCAGTGCTAGTGGTGCGAGTCCGAACACCGGGGAGCTGTTTTTT.